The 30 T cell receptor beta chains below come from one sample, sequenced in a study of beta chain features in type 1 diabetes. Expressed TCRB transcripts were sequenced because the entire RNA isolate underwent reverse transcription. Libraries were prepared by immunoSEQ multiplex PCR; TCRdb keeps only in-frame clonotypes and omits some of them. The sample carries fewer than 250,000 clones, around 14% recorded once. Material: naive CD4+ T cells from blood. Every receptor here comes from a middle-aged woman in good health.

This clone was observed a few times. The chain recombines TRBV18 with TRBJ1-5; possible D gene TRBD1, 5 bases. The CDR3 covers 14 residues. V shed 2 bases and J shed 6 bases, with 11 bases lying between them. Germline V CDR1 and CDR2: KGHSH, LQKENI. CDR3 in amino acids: CASSPNGGGQPQHF. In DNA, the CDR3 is TGTGCCAGCTCACCAAACGGGGGAGGTCAGCCCCAGCATTTT. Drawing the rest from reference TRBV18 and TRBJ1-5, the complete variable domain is NAGVMQNPRHLVRRRGQEARLRCSPMKGHSHVYWYRQLPEEGLKFMVYLQKENIIDESGMPKERFSAEFPKEGPSILRIQQVVRGDSAAYFCASSPNGGGQPQHFGDGTRLSIL.

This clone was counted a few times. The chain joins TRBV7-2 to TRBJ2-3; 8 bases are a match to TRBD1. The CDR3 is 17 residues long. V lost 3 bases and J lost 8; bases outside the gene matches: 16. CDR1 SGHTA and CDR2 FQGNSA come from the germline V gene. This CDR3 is CASSLNGQGRLLGTQYF. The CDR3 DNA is TGTGCCAGCAGCTTGAACGGACAGGGTAGGCTACTGGGTACGCAGTATTTT. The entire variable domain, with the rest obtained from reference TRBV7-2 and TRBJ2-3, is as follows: GAGVSQSPSNKVTEKGKDVELRCDPISGHTALYWYRQSLGQGLEFLIYFQGNSAPDKSGLPSDRFSAERTGGSVSTLTIQRTQQEDSAVYLCASSLNGQGRLLGTQYFGPGTRLTVL.

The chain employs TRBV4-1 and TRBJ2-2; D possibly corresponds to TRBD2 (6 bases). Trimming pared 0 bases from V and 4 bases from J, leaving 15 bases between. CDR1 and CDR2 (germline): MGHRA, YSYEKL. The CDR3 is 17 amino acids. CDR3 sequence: CASSQDRGTIATGELFF. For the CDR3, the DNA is TGCGCCAGCAGCCAAGATCGGGGGACCATTGCCACCGGGGAGCTGTTTTTT.

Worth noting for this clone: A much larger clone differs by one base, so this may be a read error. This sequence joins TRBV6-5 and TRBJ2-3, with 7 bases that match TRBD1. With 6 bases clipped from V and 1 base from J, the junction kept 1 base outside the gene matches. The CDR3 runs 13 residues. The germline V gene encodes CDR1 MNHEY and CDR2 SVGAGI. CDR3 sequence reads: CASSGQGTDTQYF. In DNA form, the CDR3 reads TGTGCCAGCAGCGGACAGGGCACAGATACGCAGTATTTT.

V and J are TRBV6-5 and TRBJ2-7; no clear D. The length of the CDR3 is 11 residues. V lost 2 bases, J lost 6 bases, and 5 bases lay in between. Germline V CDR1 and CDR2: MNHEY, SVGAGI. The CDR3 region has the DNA TGTGCCAGCAGTTACCTCCGCGAGCAGTACTTC. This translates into CASSYLREQYF.

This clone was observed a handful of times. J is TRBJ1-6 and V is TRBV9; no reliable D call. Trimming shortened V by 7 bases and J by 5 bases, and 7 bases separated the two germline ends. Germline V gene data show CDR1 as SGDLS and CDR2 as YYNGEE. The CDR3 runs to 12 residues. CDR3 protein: CASAGNNSPLHF. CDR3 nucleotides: TGTGCCAGCGCGGGGAATAATTCACCCCTCCACTTT.

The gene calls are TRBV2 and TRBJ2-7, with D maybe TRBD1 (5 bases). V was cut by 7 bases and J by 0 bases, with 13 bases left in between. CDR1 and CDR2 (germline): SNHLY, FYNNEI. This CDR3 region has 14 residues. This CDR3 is CASKGLLSSYEQYF. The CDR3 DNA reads TGTGCCAGCAAGGGGCTGTTGAGCTCCTACGAGCAGTACTTC. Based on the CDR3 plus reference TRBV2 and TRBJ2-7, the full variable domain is EPEVTQTPSHQVTQMGQEVILRCVPISNHLYFYWYRQILGQKVEFLVSFYNNEISEKSEIFDDQFSVERPDGSNFTLKIRSTKLEDSAMYFCASKGLLSSYEQYFGPGTRLTVT.

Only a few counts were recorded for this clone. As DNA, the CDR3 is TGTGCCAGCAGCTACCAAGCCTCCTACGAGCAGTACTTC. Protein sequence: CASSYQASYEQYF. The V gene is TRBV2, the J gene TRBJ2-7; D unresolved. The CDR3 runs 13 residues. Per germline, CDR1 SNHLY and CDR2 FYNNEI. Trimming shortened V by 6 bases and J by 0 bases, and 9 bases separated the two germline ends.

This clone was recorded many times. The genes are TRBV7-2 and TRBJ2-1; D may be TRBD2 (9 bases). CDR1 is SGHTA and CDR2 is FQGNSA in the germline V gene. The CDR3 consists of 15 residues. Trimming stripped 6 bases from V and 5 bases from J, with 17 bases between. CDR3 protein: CASRRGGQDNNEQFF. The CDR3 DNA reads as TGTGCCAGCAGGCGGGGGGGACAGGATAACAATGAGCAGTTCTTC.

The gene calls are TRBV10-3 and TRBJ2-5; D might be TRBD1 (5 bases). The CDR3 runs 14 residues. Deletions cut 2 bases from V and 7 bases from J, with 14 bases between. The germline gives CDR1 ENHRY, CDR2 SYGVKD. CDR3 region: CAISERGTYGTQYF. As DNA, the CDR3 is TGTGCCATCAGTGAGAGGGGCACTTACGGGACCCAGTACTTC.

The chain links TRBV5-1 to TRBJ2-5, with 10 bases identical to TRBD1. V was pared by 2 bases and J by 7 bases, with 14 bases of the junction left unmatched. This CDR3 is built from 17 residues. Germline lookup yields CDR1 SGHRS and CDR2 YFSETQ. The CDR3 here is CASSFGRQGASVGTQYF. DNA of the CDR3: TGCGCCAGCAGCTTTGGCCGACAGGGGGCCTCAGTGGGGACCCAGTACTTC.

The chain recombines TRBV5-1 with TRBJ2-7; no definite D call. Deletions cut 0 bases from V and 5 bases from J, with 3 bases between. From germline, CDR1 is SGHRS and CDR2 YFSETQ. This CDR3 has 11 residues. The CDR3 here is CASSLEHEQYF. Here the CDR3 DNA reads TGCGCCAGCAGCTTGGAGCACGAGCAGTACTTC.

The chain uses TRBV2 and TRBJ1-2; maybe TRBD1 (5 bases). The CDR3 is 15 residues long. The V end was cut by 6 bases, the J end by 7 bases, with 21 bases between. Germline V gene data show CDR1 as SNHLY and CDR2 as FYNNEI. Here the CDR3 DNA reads TGTGCCAGCAGAGACGCCTCGGGACTTCTTCCTGGCTACACCTTC. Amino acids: CASRDASGLLPGYTF.

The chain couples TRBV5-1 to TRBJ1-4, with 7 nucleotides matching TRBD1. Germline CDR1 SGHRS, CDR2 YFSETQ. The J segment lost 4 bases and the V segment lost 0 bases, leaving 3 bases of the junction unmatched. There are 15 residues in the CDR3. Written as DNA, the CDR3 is TGCGCCAGCAGCTTGGGACAGGGTTATAATGAAAAACTGTTTTTT. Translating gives CASSLGQGYNEKLFF.

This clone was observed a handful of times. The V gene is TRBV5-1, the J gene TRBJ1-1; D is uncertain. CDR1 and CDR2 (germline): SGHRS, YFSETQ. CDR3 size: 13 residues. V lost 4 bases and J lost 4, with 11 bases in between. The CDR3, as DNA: TGCGCCAGCAGCCCAAATGGCGGCACTGAAGCTTTCTTT. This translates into CASSPNGGTEAFF.

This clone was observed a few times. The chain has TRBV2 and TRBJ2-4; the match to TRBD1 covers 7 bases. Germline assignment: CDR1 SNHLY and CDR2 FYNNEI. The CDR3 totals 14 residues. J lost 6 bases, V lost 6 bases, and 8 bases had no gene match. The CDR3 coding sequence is TGTGCCAGCAGGAACCCGGGACAGATAAACATTCAGTACTTC. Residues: CASRNPGQINIQYF.

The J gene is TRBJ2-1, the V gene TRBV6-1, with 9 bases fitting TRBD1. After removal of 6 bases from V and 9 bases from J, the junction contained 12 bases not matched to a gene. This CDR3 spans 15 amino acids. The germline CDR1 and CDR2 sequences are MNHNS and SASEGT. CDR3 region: CASREPGQGFTEQFF. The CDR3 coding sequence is TGTGCCAGCAGGGAACCGGGACAGGGATTTACTGAGCAGTTCTTC.

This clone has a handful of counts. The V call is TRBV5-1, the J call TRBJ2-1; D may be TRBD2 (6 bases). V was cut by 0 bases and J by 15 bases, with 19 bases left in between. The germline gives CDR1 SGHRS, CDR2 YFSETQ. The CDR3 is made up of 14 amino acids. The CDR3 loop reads CASSLEGSGGSGFF. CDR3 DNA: TGCGCCAGCAGCTTGGAAGGATCTGGGGGGTCGGGGTTCTTC. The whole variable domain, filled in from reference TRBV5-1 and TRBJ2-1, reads KAGVTQTPRYLIKTRGQQVTLSCSPISGHRSVSWYQQTPGQGLQFLFEYFSETQRNKGNFPGRFSGRQFSNSRSEMNVSTLELGDSALYLCASSLEGSGGSGFFGPGTRLTVL.

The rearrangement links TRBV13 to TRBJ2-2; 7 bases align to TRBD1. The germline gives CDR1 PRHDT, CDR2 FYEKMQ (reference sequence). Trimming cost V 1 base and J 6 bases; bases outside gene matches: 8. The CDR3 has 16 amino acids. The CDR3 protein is CASSLDLERGPGELFF. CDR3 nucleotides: TGTGCCAGCAGCTTAGACCTAGAGAGGGGGCCCGGGGAGCTGTTTTTT.

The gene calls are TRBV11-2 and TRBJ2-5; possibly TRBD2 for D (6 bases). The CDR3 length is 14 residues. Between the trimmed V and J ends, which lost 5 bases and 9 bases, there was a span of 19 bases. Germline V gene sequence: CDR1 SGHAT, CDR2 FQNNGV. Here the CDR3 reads CASSATGTQSAQYF. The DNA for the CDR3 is TGTGCCAGCAGCGCCACCGGGACTCAAAGCGCCCAGTACTTC.

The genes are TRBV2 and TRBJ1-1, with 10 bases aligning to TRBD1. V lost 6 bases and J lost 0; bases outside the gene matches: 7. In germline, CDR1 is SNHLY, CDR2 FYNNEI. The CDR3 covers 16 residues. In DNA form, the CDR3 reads TGTGCCAGCAGGGGTGACAGGGGGCGGGTGAACACTGAAGCTTTCTTT. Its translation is CASRGDRGRVNTEAFF.

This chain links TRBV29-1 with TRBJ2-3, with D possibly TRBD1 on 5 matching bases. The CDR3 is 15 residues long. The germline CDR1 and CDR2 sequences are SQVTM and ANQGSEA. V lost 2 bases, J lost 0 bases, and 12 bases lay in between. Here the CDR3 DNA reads TGCAGCGTTGAAAAGCAGGGTGCTAGCACAGATACGCAGTATTTT. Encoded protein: CSVEKQGASTDTQYF.

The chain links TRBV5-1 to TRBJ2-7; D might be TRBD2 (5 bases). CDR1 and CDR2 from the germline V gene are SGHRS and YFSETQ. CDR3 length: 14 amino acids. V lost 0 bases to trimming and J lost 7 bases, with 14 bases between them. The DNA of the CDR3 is TGCGCCAGCAGCTTGGACGGATATCCGGGAGAGCAGTACTTC. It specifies CASSLDGYPGEQYF.

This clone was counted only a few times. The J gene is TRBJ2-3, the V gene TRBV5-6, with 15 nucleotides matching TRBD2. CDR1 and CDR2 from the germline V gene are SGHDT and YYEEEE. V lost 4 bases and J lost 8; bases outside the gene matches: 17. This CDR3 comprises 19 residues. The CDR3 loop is CASSQGLAGGLLRRPTQYF. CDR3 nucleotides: TGTGCCAGCAGCCAGGGACTAGCGGGGGGCCTCCTTCGTCGGCCTACGCAGTATTTT. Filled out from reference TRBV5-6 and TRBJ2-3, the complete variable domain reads DAGVTQSPTHLIKTRGQQVTLRCSPKSGHDTVSWYQQALGQGPQFIFQYYEEEERQRGNFPDRFSGHQFPNYSSELNVNALLLGDSALYLCASSQGLAGGLLRRPTQYFGPGTRLTVL.

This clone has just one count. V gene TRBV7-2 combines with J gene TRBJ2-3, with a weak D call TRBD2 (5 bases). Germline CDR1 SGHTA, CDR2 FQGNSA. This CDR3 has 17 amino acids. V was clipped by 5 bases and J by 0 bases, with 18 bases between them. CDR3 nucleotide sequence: TGTGCCAGCAGCACCCCCGGAGGTGGGTCTAGCACAGATACGCAGTATTTT. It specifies CASSTPGGGSSTDTQYF. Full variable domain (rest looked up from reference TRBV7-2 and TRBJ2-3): GAGVSQSPSNKVTEKGKDVELRCDPISGHTALYWYRQSLGQGLEFLIYFQGNSAPDKSGLPSDRFSAERTGGSVSTLTIQRTQQEDSAVYLCASSTPGGGSSTDTQYFGPGTRLTVL.

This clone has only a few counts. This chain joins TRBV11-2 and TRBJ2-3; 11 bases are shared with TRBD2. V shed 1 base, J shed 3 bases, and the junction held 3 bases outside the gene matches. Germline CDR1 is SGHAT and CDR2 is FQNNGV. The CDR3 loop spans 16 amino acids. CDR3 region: CASSLAASGGTDTQYF. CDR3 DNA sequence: TGTGCCAGCAGCTTAGCGGCTAGCGGGGGGACAGATACGCAGTATTTT.

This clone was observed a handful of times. CDR3 in amino acids: CASSKSGPSTDTQYF. The CDR3 DNA sequence: TGCGCCAGCAGCAAGAGCGGGCCAAGCACAGATACGCAGTATTTT. The chain has TRBV5-1 and TRBJ2-3, with D tentatively TRBD2 (6 bases). Trimming stripped 4 bases from V and 0 bases from J, with 12 bases between. The CDR3 runs to 15 residues. Germline lookup yields CDR1 SGHRS and CDR2 YFSETQ.

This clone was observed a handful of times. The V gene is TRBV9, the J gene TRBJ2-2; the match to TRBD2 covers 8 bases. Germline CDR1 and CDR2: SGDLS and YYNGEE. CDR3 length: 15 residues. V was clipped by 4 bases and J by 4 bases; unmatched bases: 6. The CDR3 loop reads CASSIGGGFTGELFF. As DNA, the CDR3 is TGTGCCAGCAGCATCGGGGGGGGTTTCACCGGGGAGCTGTTTTTT. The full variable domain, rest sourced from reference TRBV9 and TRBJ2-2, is DSGVTQTPKHLITATGQRVTLRCSPRSGDLSVYWYQQSLDQGLQFLIQYYNGEERAKGNILERFSAQQFPDLHSELNLSSLELGDSALYFCASSIGGGFTGELFFGEGSRLTVL.

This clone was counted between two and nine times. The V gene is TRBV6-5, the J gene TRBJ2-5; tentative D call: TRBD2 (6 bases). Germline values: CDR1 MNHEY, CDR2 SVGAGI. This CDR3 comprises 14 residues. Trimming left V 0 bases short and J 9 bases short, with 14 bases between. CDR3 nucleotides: TGTGCCAGCAGTTACTCCGTCGCCGGCGGGGCCCAGTACTTC. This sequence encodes CASSYSVAGGAQYF.

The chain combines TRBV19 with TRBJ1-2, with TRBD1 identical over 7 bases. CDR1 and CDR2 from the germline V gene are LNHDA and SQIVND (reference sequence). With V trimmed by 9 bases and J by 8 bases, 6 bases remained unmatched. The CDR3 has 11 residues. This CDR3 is CASQQGYGYTF. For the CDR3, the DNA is TGTGCCAGCCAACAGGGGTACGGCTACACCTTC.